This T cell receptor beta chain was found in a study of T cell repertoires in cytomegalovirus infection (dated by TCRdb to about 2019). In terms of the full investigation: Donor HLA type was relevant to the analysis, as public TCR beta signatures indicated carriage of CMV infection together with the matching HLA type.

Trimming costs V 3 bases and J 1 base, and their ends lie 8 bases apart. The CDR3 numbers 14 amino acids, ends counted. The only DNA kept is the CDR3, 42 bases in frame from the first base. CDR1 is given as SEHNR and CDR2 as FQNEAQ, both from the germline V gene (reference sequence). The reads were generated on an Illumina HiSeq 1500. TCRdb reanalyzed the raw reads on its own, using fastp at Q25 for trimming and MiXCR for clone calling, and kept in-frame beta chains. Identical CDR3 proteins give one entry, which carries the most common genes and DNA. The sample records about 260,000 distinct CDR3 sequences, about an eighth of which are singletons. Roughly 8.7% of the sample is held by the ten biggest clonotypes. About this clonotype itself: Its antigen target is currently unknown. A much larger clone differs from this one at a single base, so this may be a read error. This is likely a read error, given that the CDR3 carries no conserved phenylalanine or tryptophan at its end.

Results the study describes overall, beyond this receptor: In both this cohort and an independent cohort of some 380 donors, the cumulative frequency of public TCR beta family members distinguished carriers of CMV infection plus the relevant HLA type. The ex vivo response was dominated by HLA-C-restricted CMV-specific TCR beta clonotypes, which also provided the single most frequent clonotype in two of eight donors.

In this chain, TRBV7-9 is recombined with TRBJ2-3; tentative D gene TRBD2, with 6 bases matching. Sequences were obtained from PBMCs. The source of this sequence is a human donor in good health (CMV status not recorded). Some clones in this sample may be carry-over from other donors' samples. The DNA sequence is TGTGCCAGCAGCTTCTCGGGGGGCACAGATACGCAGTATTTG. This encodes CASSFSGGTDTQYL.